This is a list of T cell receptor beta chains from one sample in a study of shared clonotypes between healthy human individuals. The protocol was immunoSEQ multiplex PCR, while the TCRdb copy is restricted to in-frame clones and leaves out a portion. Altogether approximately 2.1 million clones are present, 93% being singletons, with the ten largest covering about 0.39%. Sequenced input: naive CD4+ T cells from PBMCs. These receptors were obtained from a man younger than 30 in good health. Some clones in this sample may be carry-over from other donors' samples. CDR3s include the opening cysteine and the closing phenylalanine or tryptophan. The order of the fields is V gene, J gene, CDR3 length, CDR3 protein.

v_gene: TRBV4-1; j_gene: TRBJ2-7; len: 13; CDR3aa: CASSQEGPGEQYF
v_gene: TRBV15; j_gene: TRBJ2-5; len: 13; CDR3aa: CATSDRKQETQYF
v_gene: TRBV2; j_gene: TRBJ2-7; len: 12; CDR3aa: CASRQGNYEQYF
v_gene: TRBV19; j_gene: TRBJ1-1; len: 13; CDR3aa: CASKMTGVTEAFF
v_gene: TRBV27; j_gene: TRBJ2-1; len: 11; CDR3aa: CASSPTPEQFF
v_gene: TRBV28; j_gene: TRBJ2-5; len: 17; CDR3aa: CASSSHKAGGQWETQYF
v_gene: TRBV5-1; j_gene: TRBJ1-5; len: 15; CDR3aa: CASSLRDRGRPPQHF
v_gene: TRBV6-1; j_gene: TRBJ1-5; len: 15; CDR3aa: CASSEGQVSNQPQHF
v_gene: TRBV4-1; j_gene: TRBJ1-1; len: 15; CDR3aa: CASSPQGGMNTEAFF
v_gene: TRBV7-3; j_gene: TRBJ2-1; len: 15; CDR3aa: CASSRGGTGDNEQFF
v_gene: TRBV5-1; j_gene: TRBJ1-4; len: 14; CDR3aa: CASNHGTGDEKLFF
v_gene: TRBV29-1; j_gene: TRBJ1-5; len: 13; CDR3aa: CSVGVDGGQPQHF
v_gene: TRBV5-1; j_gene: TRBJ2-3; len: 15; CDR3aa: CASSPWRGGTDTQYF
v_gene: TRBV27; j_gene: TRBJ1-1; len: 13; CDR3aa: CASSSRTDASPLF
v_gene: TRBV28; j_gene: TRBJ2-1; len: 13; CDR3aa: CATRGPSYNEQFF
v_gene: TRBV6-6; j_gene: TRBJ2-7; len: 15; CDR3aa: CASSYSHGEKYEQYF
v_gene: TRBV4-1; j_gene: TRBJ1-3; len: 15; CDR3aa: CASSQDRVSGNTIYF
v_gene: TRBV4-2; j_gene: TRBJ1-5; len: 16; CDR3aa: CASSQAKDREGQPQHF
v_gene: TRBV6-1; j_gene: TRBJ1-1; len: 16; CDR3aa: CASSATYRGMNTEAFF
v_gene: TRBV19; j_gene: TRBJ1-2; len: 14; CDR3aa: CASNIHRGRDGYTF
v_gene: TRBV27; j_gene: TRBJ2-5; len: 14; CDR3aa: CASSPREIGETQYF
v_gene: TRBV6-1; j_gene: TRBJ1-2; len: 13; CDR3aa: CATAQRTAWGYTF
v_gene: TRBV11-2; j_gene: TRBJ1-5; len: 14; CDR3aa: CASSLTGKNQPQHF
v_gene: TRBV6-1; j_gene: TRBJ2-6; len: 18; CDR3aa: CASSDPGQGSSGANVLTF
v_gene: TRBV5-1; j_gene: TRBJ2-1; len: 16; CDR3aa: CASSFYRSSSYNEQFF
v_gene: TRBV2; j_gene: TRBJ2-2; len: 13; CDR3aa: CASSYTGAGELFF
v_gene: TRBV27; j_gene: TRBJ1-4; len: 15; CDR3aa: CASSFLGRPNEKLFF